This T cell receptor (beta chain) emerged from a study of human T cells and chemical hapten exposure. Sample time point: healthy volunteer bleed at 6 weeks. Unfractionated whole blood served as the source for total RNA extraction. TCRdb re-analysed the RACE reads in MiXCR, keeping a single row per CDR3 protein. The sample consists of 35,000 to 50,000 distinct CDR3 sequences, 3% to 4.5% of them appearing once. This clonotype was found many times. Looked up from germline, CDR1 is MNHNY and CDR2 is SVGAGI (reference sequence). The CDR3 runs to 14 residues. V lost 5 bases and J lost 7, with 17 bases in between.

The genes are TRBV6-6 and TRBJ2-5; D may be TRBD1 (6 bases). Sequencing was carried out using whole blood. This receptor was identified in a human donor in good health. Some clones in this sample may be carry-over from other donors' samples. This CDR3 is CASSGMGARGTQYF. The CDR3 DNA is TGTGCCAGCAGTGGAATGGGGGCGCGAGGGACCCAGTACTTC.